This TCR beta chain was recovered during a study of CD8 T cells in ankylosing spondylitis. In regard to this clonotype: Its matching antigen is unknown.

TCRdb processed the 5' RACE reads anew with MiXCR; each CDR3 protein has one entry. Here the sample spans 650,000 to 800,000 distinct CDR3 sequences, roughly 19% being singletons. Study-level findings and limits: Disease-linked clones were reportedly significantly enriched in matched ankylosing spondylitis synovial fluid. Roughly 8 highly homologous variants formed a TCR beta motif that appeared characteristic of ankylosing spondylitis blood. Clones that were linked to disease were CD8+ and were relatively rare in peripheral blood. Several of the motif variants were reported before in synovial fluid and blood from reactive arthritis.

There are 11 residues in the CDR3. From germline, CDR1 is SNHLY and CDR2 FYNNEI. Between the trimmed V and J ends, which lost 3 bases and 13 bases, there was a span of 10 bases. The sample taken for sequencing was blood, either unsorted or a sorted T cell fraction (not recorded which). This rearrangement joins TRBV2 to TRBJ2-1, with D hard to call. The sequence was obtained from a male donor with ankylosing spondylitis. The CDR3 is CASSEIQNQFF. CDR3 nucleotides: TGTGCCAGCAGTGAGATACAGAACCAGTTCTTC.